These 14 T cell receptor beta chains originate from one sample sequenced in a study of beta chain features in type 1 diabetes. These TCRs' antigens remain unknown. The investigators reverse transcribed all of the isolated RNA, so they sequenced expressed TCRB transcripts. Clones were sequenced by immunoSEQ multiplex PCR, and TCRdb holds only the in-frame ones, with some missing. The table lists some 240,000 clones, 16% of them singletons. Overall study findings and caveats: Type 1 diabetes patients showed a moderate but significant shortening of TCRB CDR3s in all four CD4+ subsets.

The material sequenced was naive CD4+ T cells from blood. These receptors all come from a man under 40 with type 1 diabetes.

The gene calls are TRBV7-9 and TRBJ2-1; weak D call: TRBD2 (6 bases). Germline V gene lookup returns CDR1 SEHNR and CDR2 FQNEAQ (reference sequence). Trimming shortened V by 6 bases and J by 2 bases, and 14 bases separated the two germline ends. The CDR3 is made up of 15 amino acids. CDR3 amino acids: CASSLSGTTYNEQFF. CDR3 coding DNA: TGTGCCAGCAGTCTTAGCGGAACAACCTACAATGAGCAGTTCTTC.

This clone was seen only a few times. V and J are TRBV10-2 and TRBJ1-2, with D unresolved. Germline CDR1 reads WSHSY; CDR2 reads SAAADI. The CDR3 covers 12 residues. The V gene lost 0 bases and the J gene lost 3 bases, with 2 bases spanning the gap. The CDR3 region is CASSESDYGYTF. CDR3 nucleotides: TGCGCCAGCAGTGAGTCGGACTATGGCTACACCTTC.

This clone was counted only a few times. The chain couples TRBV2 to TRBJ2-3, with D perhaps matching TRBD2 (6 bases). V lost 2 bases and J lost 0, with 12 bases in between. Germline assignment: CDR1 SNHLY and CDR2 FYNNEI. The CDR3 runs to 16 residues. For the CDR3, the DNA is TGTGCCAGCAGTGAAATAGGAGGGCCGAGCACAGATACGCAGTATTTT. This gives the protein CASSEIGGPSTDTQYF.

V usage is TRBV2 and J usage is TRBJ2-4, with 9 positions matching TRBD1. V was clipped by 5 bases and J by 6 bases; unmatched bases: 5. CDR3 length: 14 residues. Germline V gene lookup returns CDR1 SNHLY and CDR2 FYNNEI. CDR3 coding DNA: TGTGCCAGCAGTCGGACAGGGGAAGGAAACATTCAGTACTTC. Its protein is CASSRTGEGNIQYF.

This chain links TRBV10-3 with TRBJ2-5; weak D call: TRBD1 (6 bases). Per the germline V gene, CDR1 is ENHRY and CDR2 is SYGVKD. CDR3 length equals 14 residues. With 5 bases removed from V and 4 bases from J, the gap between germline ends came to 14 bases. CDR3 region: CAISTGSGSETQYF. As DNA, the CDR3 is TGTGCCATCAGTACAGGGTCTGGGTCAGAGACCCAGTACTTC.

There are a few counts of this clone. V usage is TRBV25-1 and J usage is TRBJ2-5; 7 bases agree with TRBD1. J was trimmed by 4 bases and V by 4 bases; bases with no gene match: 6. Germline-derived CDR1 and CDR2 are MGHDK and SYGVNS. The CDR3 spans 14 residues. DNA for the CDR3: TGTGCCAGCAGTGTAGGGGGCTTCGGAGAGACCCAGTACTTC. Protein product: CASSVGGFGETQYF.

This sequence joins TRBV6-5 and TRBJ2-5; D remains ambiguous. The V end lost 5 bases, the J end lost 5 bases, and 9 bases lay between the germline ends. The germline CDR1 and CDR2 sequences are MNHEY and SVGAGI. The CDR3 covers 12 residues. This CDR3 reads CASSDLWETQYF. CDR3 DNA: TGTGCCAGCAGTGATCTGTGGGAGACCCAGTACTTC.

This clone was counted between two and nine times. The CDR3 here is CASSFPGIVEDTQYF. The CDR3 nucleotides are TGTGCCAGCAGCTTTCCAGGGATTGTGGAAGATACGCAGTATTTT. V usage is TRBV11-3 and J usage is TRBJ2-3, with D maybe TRBD1 (5 bases). In germline, CDR1 is SGHNT, CDR2 YENEEA. The CDR3 covers 15 residues. Trimming took 3 bases from V and 5 from J, leaving 15 bases between them. The full variable domain, completed using reference TRBV11-3 and TRBJ2-3, is EAGVVQSPRYKIIEKKQPVAFWCNPISGHNTLYWYLQNLGQGPELLIRYENEEAVDDSQLPKDRFSAERLKGVDSTLKIQPAELGDSAVYLCASSFPGIVEDTQYFGPGTRLTVL.

The chain uses TRBV2 and TRBJ1-1; no reliable D call. The CDR3 has 13 residues. Germline V gene lookup returns CDR1 SNHLY and CDR2 FYNNEI. V lost 6 bases and J lost 0, with 8 bases in between. DNA of the CDR3: TGTGCCAGCAGAGTCGCGATGAACACTGAAGCTTTCTTT. Its translation: CASRVAMNTEAFF.

This clone was seen only a few times. The chain couples TRBV7-2 to TRBJ2-3; D is undetermined. The CDR3 spans 13 residues. Germline V gene sequence: CDR1 SGHTA, CDR2 FQGNSA. V was cut by 4 bases and J by 1 base, with 6 bases left in between. The CDR3 DNA is TGTGCCAGCAGCTATAGGGGCACAGATACGCAGTATTTT. Encoded protein: CASSYRGTDTQYF.

The chain recombines TRBV29-1 with TRBJ2-4; TRBD1 agrees at 9 bases. The CDR3 consists of 17 residues. Germline V gene data show CDR1 as SQVTM and CDR2 as ANQGSEA. The J segment lost 6 bases and the V segment lost 7 bases, leaving 19 bases of the junction unmatched. The CDR3 reads CSAFDPEVDRGLNIQYF. The CDR3 region has the DNA TGCAGCGCCTTCGATCCGGAGGTGGACAGGGGTTTAAACATTCAGTACTTC.

This clone came up a few times. The V gene is TRBV13, the J gene TRBJ1-1; 12 nucleotides agree with TRBD1. The CDR3 is made up of 14 amino acids. With V trimmed by 5 bases and J by 11 bases, 9 bases remained unmatched. From germline, CDR1 is PRHDT and CDR2 FYEKMQ (reference sequence). The CDR3 DNA sequence: TGTGCCAGCAGCATCCGGGACAGGGGGCGCCTGGCTTTCTTT. Amino acid sequence: CASSIRDRGRLAFF.

In this sample, this clone turned up a few times. The chain recombines TRBV7-2 with TRBJ2-1; D gene unclear. CDR3 size: 13 residues. Trimming shortened V by 1 base and J by 10 bases, and 11 bases separated the two germline ends. Germline V gene sequence: CDR1 SGHTA, CDR2 FQGNSA. The CDR3 region is CASSLVSWNEQFF. The CDR3 DNA sequence: TGTGCCAGCAGCTTAGTGTCGTGGAACGAGCAGTTCTTC.

This clone occurred a few times. The identical CDR3 is also encoded by other nucleotide sequences in the sample. The J gene is TRBJ2-7, the V gene TRBV29-1, with unresolved D. Per germline, CDR1 SQVTM and CDR2 ANQGSEA. The ends were cut back, 6 bases at V and 1 base at J, with 4 bases in the middle. This CDR3 comprises 10 residues. The CDR3 protein is CSVGSYEQYF. The CDR3 DNA reads TGCAGCGTGGGGTCCTACGAGCAGTACTTC.